The clone carrying this T cell receptor beta chain was found a few times. The record originates from a study of identical twins. TCRdb ran MiXCR on the 5' RACE reads and lists one entry per CDR3 protein. The table lists 500,000 to 600,000 distinct CDR3 sequences, under 25% of them singletons. Germline-derived CDR1 and CDR2 are LGHDT and YNNKEL (reference sequence). V was clipped by 5 bases and J by 5 bases; unmatched bases: 11. CDR3 length: 15 residues. The sample also formed part of further work on T cells expressing NK-cell markers.

The specimen was CD4+ T cells sorted from blood. The chain is built from TRBV3-1 and TRBJ2-5; the match to TRBD2 covers 7 bases. The origin of this receptor is a woman aged 18-29 years in good health. Here the CDR3 reads CASSKSPGGRETQYF. Here the CDR3 DNA reads TGTGCCAGCAGCAAAAGCCCGGGGGGTCGGGAGACCCAGTACTTC.